Presented here are 31 T cell receptor beta chains from one specimen sequenced in a study of control samples from healthy donors and cancer patients. Only in-frame clones appear in the TCRdb table, and some are missing; sequencing was by immunoSEQ multiplex PCR. The table shows about 220,000 clones, with around 94% occurring only once. Sample: blood. All receptors come from a man aged 45-65 years in good health.

The sample holds one count of this clone. The chain links TRBV5-1 to TRBJ2-3; TRBD2 agrees at 9 bases. Germline V gene sequence: CDR1 SGHRS, CDR2 YFSETQ. J gave up 4 bases and V 2 bases, and 8 bases lay outside the gene matches. This CDR3 is 16 amino acids long. The CDR3 region is CASSFGMRGGPDTQYF. The CDR3 bases are TGCGCCAGCAGCTTCGGTATGCGGGGGGGGCCAGATACGCAGTATTTT.

The chain joins TRBV6-5 to TRBJ1-1; D unclear. Germline V lookup: CDR1 MNHEY, CDR2 SVGAGI. The CDR3 sequence is 13 residues long. V was pared by 7 bases and J by 0 bases, with 9 bases between. The CDR3 bases are TGTGCCAGCATGCGGCTCATGAACACTGAAGCTTTCTTT. Translated, it gives CASMRLMNTEAFF.

The chain has TRBV19 and TRBJ1-2, with 8 bases fitting TRBD1. Per the germline V gene, CDR1 is LNHDA and CDR2 is SQIVND (reference sequence). V lost 6 bases and J lost 1; bases outside the gene matches: 7. CDR3 length equals 15 residues. The CDR3 is CASRRQGTFNYGYTF. DNA of the CDR3: TGTGCCAGTAGGAGACAGGGGACCTTTAACTATGGCTACACCTTC.

The rearrangement uses TRBV9 and TRBJ2-6, with a tentative D call TRBD2 (6 bases). CDR3 length: 18 residues. Germline assignment: CDR1 SGDLS and CDR2 YYNGEE. The V end was cut by 0 bases, the J end by 0 bases, with 13 bases between. CDR3 nucleotides: TGTGCCAGCAGCGTAGCTGGGGGACTCAACTCTGGGGCCAACGTCCTGACTTTC. As protein: CASSVAGGLNSGANVLTF.

This clone has just one count. The J gene is TRBJ1-2, the V gene TRBV5-1; maybe TRBD1 (5 bases). The CDR3 length is 16 residues. Trimming removed 3 bases from V and 7 bases from J, with 22 bases in between. The V gene's germline CDR1 is SGHRS and CDR2 YFSETQ. The CDR3 bases are TGCGCCAGCAGCTCCGGGGGACTGGGACTCCCCTCTGGCTACACCTTC. It yields the protein CASSSGGLGLPSGYTF.

This clone has only one observation. This rearrangement joins TRBV3-1 (or the pseudogene TRBV3-2) to TRBJ1-2, with TRBD1 as a possible D gene (6 bases). The CDR3 sequence is 15 residues long. From germline, CDR1 is LGHDT and CDR2 YNNKEL (reference sequence). The ends were cut back, 4 bases at V and 3 bases at J, with 15 bases in the middle. CDR3 nucleotides: TGTGCCAGCAGCCTCTTTCGGACAGCAGACTATGGCTACACCTTC. It codes for CASSLFRTADYGYTF.

The rearrangement joins TRBV7-8 to TRBJ1-5; D is ambiguous. V lost 2 bases to trimming and J lost 0 bases, with 11 bases between them. The CDR3 is made up of 16 amino acids. CDR1 is SGHVS and CDR2 is FQNEAQ in the germline V gene. CDR3 bases: TGTGCCAGCAGCTTAATAAAAGGGAGTAGCAATCAGCCCCAGCATTTT. Its protein is CASSLIKGSSNQPQHF.

V is TRBV6-5 and J is TRBJ1-4, with D unclear. The germline V gene has CDR1 MNHEY and CDR2 SVGAGI. With 0 bases removed from V and 6 bases from J, the gap between germline ends came to 5 bases. The length of the CDR3 is 13 residues. Here the CDR3 reads CASSYSADEKLFF. The CDR3 bases are TGTGCCAGCAGTTACTCGGCAGATGAAAAACTGTTTTTT.

The chain recombines TRBV7-6 with TRBJ1-4; D uncertain. Germline assignment: CDR1 SGHVS and CDR2 FNYEAQ. This CDR3 spans 15 amino acids. V gave up 5 bases and J gave up 0 bases, with 10 bases separating them. The CDR3 coding sequence is TGTGCCAGCAGCAGAGGACGGGCAACTAATGAAAAACTGTTTTTT. Protein sequence: CASSRGRATNEKLFF.

V gene TRBV4-1 combines with J gene TRBJ2-1; D gene unclear. The CDR3 runs to 16 residues. With 0 bases removed from V and 2 bases from J, the gap between germline ends came to 11 bases. Germline V gene sequence: CDR1 MGHRA, CDR2 YSYEKL. The CDR3 DNA reads TGCGCCAGCAGCCAAGAGTCGAACATTCCCTACAATGAGCAGTTCTTC. This encodes CASSQESNIPYNEQFF.

The rearrangement joins TRBV19 to TRBJ2-1; TRBD2 matches 14 bases. Germline CDR1 LNHDA, CDR2 SQIVND (reference sequence). The CDR3 is made up of 18 amino acids. Trimming removed 5 bases from V and 4 bases from J; junction bases left unmatched: 10. The CDR3 nucleotides read TGTGCCAGTAGTCCGACTAGCGGGGGGGCCGGGTTGTACAATGAGCAGTTCTTC. Protein product: CASSPTSGGAGLYNEQFF.

The chain joins TRBV24-1 to TRBJ2-2; 8 bases are shared with TRBD2. The CDR3 is 15 amino acids. Trimming removed 5 bases from V and 7 bases from J; junction bases left unmatched: 8. The germline CDR1 and CDR2 sequences are KGHDR and SFDVKD. The CDR3 spells CATSVPGLGDGELFF. DNA of the CDR3: TGTGCCACCAGTGTCCCGGGACTAGGGGACGGGGAGCTGTTTTTT.

The chain links TRBV6-5 to TRBJ1-6, with D possibly TRBD1 on 6 matching bases. The germline CDR1 and CDR2 sequences are MNHEY and SVGAGI. V gave up 3 bases and J gave up 3 bases, with 9 bases separating them. The CDR3 spans 15 residues. CDR3 sequence: CASSYWGRYNSPLHF. Written as DNA, the CDR3 is TGTGCCAGCAGTTATTGGGGGCGCTATAATTCACCCCTCCACTTT.

The V gene is TRBV6-4, the J gene TRBJ1-6; TRBD1 matches at 9 bases. The ends lost 2 bases at V and 3 bases at J; junction bases unmatched: 2. Looked up from germline, CDR1 is MRHNA and CDR2 is SNTAGT. The CDR3 consists of 16 residues. The CDR3 protein is CASSDQTGGYNSPLHF. CDR3 DNA sequence: TGTGCCAGCAGTGACCAGACAGGGGGCTATAATTCACCCCTCCACTTT.

This clone showed up just once. The V call is TRBV29-1, the J call TRBJ2-1, with TRBD2 matching over 8 bases. The CDR3 totals 18 residues. Per the germline V gene, CDR1 is SQVTM and CDR2 is ANQGSEA. The J segment lost 0 bases and the V segment lost 3 bases, leaving 13 bases of the junction unmatched. CDR3 DNA: TGCAGCGTTGATCCCCAGCGGGGGCCTTCAAGCTCCTACAATGAGCAGTTCTTC. Translated, it gives CSVDPQRGPSSSYNEQFF.

J is TRBJ2-7 and V is TRBV18, with D perhaps being TRBD1 or TRBD2 (5 bases each). The CDR3 is made up of 14 amino acids. The germline V and J ends were trimmed by 1 base and 6 bases, with 13 bases remaining between them. Germline lookup yields CDR1 KGHSH and CDR2 LQKENI. CDR3: CASSPLSGAGEQYV. DNA of the CDR3: TGTGCCAGCTCACCACTTTCCGGGGCGGGCGAGCAGTACGTC.

The chain combines TRBV10-3 with TRBJ1-5, with D maybe TRBD1 (5 bases). CDR1 is ENHRY, CDR2 SYGVKD, per germline. V shed 3 bases and J shed 2 bases, with 14 bases lying between them. The CDR3 runs to 16 residues. Here the CDR3 reads CAISEGEGGGNQPQHF. In nucleotides, the CDR3 is TGTGCCATCAGTGAAGGGGAAGGTGGGGGCAATCAGCCCCAGCATTTT.

The CDR3 protein is CASSLEREQYV. Written as DNA, the CDR3 is TGTGCCAGCAGCTTAGAGAGGGAGCAGTACGTC. This rearrangement joins TRBV11-2 to TRBJ2-7, with D uncertain. Germline CDR1 reads SGHAT; CDR2 reads FQNNGV. The V end lost 0 bases, the J end lost 7 bases, and 4 bases lay between the germline ends. The CDR3 totals 11 residues.

The chain uses TRBV5-1 and TRBJ1-1, with D unclear. Germline V gene lookup returns CDR1 SGHRS and CDR2 YFSETQ. CDR3 length equals 14 residues. Trimming cost V 2 bases and J 6 bases, with 14 bases left between them. The CDR3 DNA reads as TGCGCCAGCAGCTTAGCCGGGCCGACATCTGAAGCTTTCTTT. As protein: CASSLAGPTSEAFF.

V and J are TRBV5-4 and TRBJ2-7, with TRBD2 as a possible D gene (5 bases). The V gene lost 0 bases and the J gene lost 6 bases, with 13 bases spanning the gap. The CDR3 has 14 amino acids. The germline CDR1 and CDR2 sequences are SGHNT and YYREEE (reference sequence). CDR3: CASSLDTGSGEQYV. The CDR3 nucleotides are TGTGCCAGCAGCTTGGATACGGGGAGCGGCGAGCAGTACGTC.

This chain's CDR3 is CSASWTPDSYEQYF. In DNA form, the CDR3 reads TGCAGTGCTAGTTGGACGCCAGACTCCTACGAGCAGTACTTC. This chain connects TRBV20-1 to TRBJ2-7, with D uncertain. The CDR3 covers 14 residues. CDR1 is DFQATT, CDR2 SNEGSKA, per germline (reference sequence). V was cut by 3 bases and J by 0 bases, with 12 bases left in between.

This clone was seen only once. The chain links TRBV5-6 to TRBJ2-7; possibly TRBD2 for D (6 bases). The CDR3 consists of 13 residues. CDR1 and CDR2 (germline): SGHDT, YYEEEE. With 0 bases removed from V and 9 bases from J, the gap between germline ends came to 13 bases. The CDR3 protein is CASSLGEGRRQYV. The CDR3 DNA reads as TGTGCCAGCAGCTTGGGGGAAGGGAGGCGGCAGTACGTC.

This chain uses TRBV11-2 with TRBJ1-1; no firm D call. V lost 1 base, J lost 1 base, and 4 bases lay in between. The germline V gene encodes CDR1 SGHAT and CDR2 FQNNGV. The CDR3 runs 13 residues. In DNA form, the CDR3 reads TGTGCCAGCAGCTTAGTTACGAACACTGAAGCTTTCTTT. Protein: CASSLVTNTEAFF.

V usage is TRBV27 and J usage is TRBJ1-6, with a tentative D call TRBD1 (5 bases). V was pared by 8 bases and J by 6 bases, with 17 bases between. This CDR3 has 15 residues. CDR1 is MNHEY and CDR2 is SMNVEV in the germline V gene (reference sequence). DNA for the CDR3: TGTGCCAGCTCTCCAAATGGGCAGGGTAATTCACCCCTCCACTTT. Its protein is CASSPNGQGNSPLHF.

This clone was seen once. The chain has TRBV5-1 and TRBJ2-7; perhaps TRBD1 as D (6 bases). The V and J ends lost 4 bases and 7 bases respectively, with 15 bases between them. The CDR3 contains 13 residues. Germline CDR1 is SGHRS and CDR2 is YFSETQ. CDR3 protein: CASSGGEVPEQYF. DNA of the CDR3: TGCGCCAGCAGCGGGGGCGAGGTGCCGGAGCAGTACTTC.

The rearrangement joins TRBV7-8 to TRBJ1-1; D is possibly TRBD1 (6 bases). Trimming cost V 5 bases and J 1 base, with 8 bases left between them. This CDR3 has 13 amino acids. Germline CDR1 reads SGHVS; CDR2 reads FQNEAQ. The DNA for the CDR3 is TGTGCCAGCAGCAAGGACAGGAACACTGAAGCTTTCTTT. This translates into CASSKDRNTEAFF.

The chain employs TRBV27 and TRBJ1-5; TRBD1 agrees at 7 bases. CDR3 length equals 15 residues. The trim removed 6 bases at V and 4 bases at J, leaving 9 bases unmatched. Germline CDR1 and CDR2: MNHEY and SMNVEV (reference sequence). The CDR3 DNA reads as TGTGCCAGCAGAGCAACAGGGGTTGGAAATCAGCCCCAGCATTTT. It yields the protein CASRATGVGNQPQHF.

The J gene is TRBJ1-4, the V gene TRBV24-1; no reliable D call. The CDR3 extends over 12 amino acids. The V and J ends lost 3 bases and 8 bases respectively, with 6 bases between them. In germline, CDR1 is KGHDR, CDR2 SFDVKD. Here the CDR3 reads CATSDREEKLFF. CDR3 nucleotide sequence: TGTGCCACCAGTGATAGAGAAGAAAAACTGTTTTTT.

The rearrangement joins TRBV5-1 to TRBJ1-4, with D unclear. From germline, CDR1 is SGHRS and CDR2 YFSETQ. V dropped 2 bases and J dropped 6 bases, with 14 bases sitting between them. The CDR3 has 15 amino acids. In nucleotides, the CDR3 is TGCGCCAGCAGCTTCCGGCCCGAACTTGATGAAAAACTGTTTTTT. This gives the protein CASSFRPELDEKLFF.

The chain carries TRBV6-5 and TRBJ2-2; D might be TRBD1 or TRBD2, each matching 6 bases. The germline V gene has CDR1 MNHEY and CDR2 SVGAGI. Trimming pared 0 bases from V and 7 bases from J, leaving 15 bases between. This CDR3 spans 16 amino acids. The CDR3 loop reads CASSYSKGGVFGELFF. As DNA, the CDR3 is TGTGCCAGCAGTTACTCGAAGGGGGGAGTTTTCGGGGAGCTGTTTTTT.

As regards this clone: The same CDR3 also results from other DNA sequences found in this sample. V usage is TRBV18 and J usage is TRBJ1-1, with D possibly matching TRBD1 (5 bases). V lost 2 bases, J lost 5 bases, and 9 bases lay in between. This CDR3 spans 13 amino acids. Germline lookup yields CDR1 KGHSH and CDR2 LQKENI. The CDR3 sequence is CASSPLGGTEAFF. As DNA, the CDR3 is TGTGCCAGCTCACCATTGGGGGGAACTGAAGCTTTCTTT.